One sample yielded the 8 T cell receptor beta chains listed below, sequenced in a study of blood T cell repertoires in COVID-19. Clones were sequenced by immunoSEQ multiplex PCR, and TCRdb holds only the in-frame ones, with some missing. The table lists 400,000 or so clones, approximately 88% of them singletons. Specimen: PBMCs or T cells enriched from blood (not recorded which). Receptors were obtained from a woman aged 40-49 years with acute COVID-19.

This clone was observed a handful of times. This chain joins TRBV5-8 and TRBJ1-4; 7 bases line up with TRBD1. J gave up 0 bases and V 2 bases, and 10 bases lay outside the gene matches. Germline V gene lookup returns CDR1 SGHTS and CDR2 YDEGEE. The CDR3 runs to 18 residues. CDR3 loop: CASSFGSTGATTNEKLFF. DNA for the CDR3: TGTGCCAGCAGCTTTGGAAGTACAGGGGCAACAACTAATGAAAAACTGTTTTTT.

The chain links TRBV18 to TRBJ1-1; D call uncertain. V was cut by 4 bases and J by 5 bases, with 14 bases left in between. The V gene's germline CDR1 is KGHSH and CDR2 LQKENI. CDR3 length: 14 residues. Written as DNA, the CDR3 is TGTGCCAGCTCACTCCAGGAAATTGGTACTGAAGCTTTCTTT. Translating gives CASSLQEIGTEAFF.

CDR3 residues: CASSQGLAVAYEQYF. For the CDR3, the DNA is TGTGCCAGCAGCCAAGGACTAGCTGTTGCCTACGAGCAGTACTTC. The V call is TRBV3-1 (or the pseudogene TRBV3-2), the J call TRBJ2-7; TRBD2 agrees at 7 bases. Germline V gene data show CDR1 as LGHDT and CDR2 as YNNKEL (reference sequence). The CDR3 has 15 amino acids. V was clipped by 1 base and J by 2 bases; unmatched bases: 5.

On this clone: One end of the junction does not line up with germline, which may come from a read error. The chain uses TRBV9 and TRBJ1-4; 8 bases fit TRBD1. The germline gives CDR1 SGDLS, CDR2 YYNGEE. CDR3 length equals 15 residues. The chain's CDR3 is CASSEGQVPNEKLFF. CDR3 nucleotides: TGTGCCAGCAGCGAGGGACAGGTGCCGAATGAAAAGCTGTTTTTT.

The CDR3 DNA is TGTGCCAGCAGTGGGCGATACAGGGGTTCTGGCTATGATGGCTACACCTTC. It codes for CASSGRYRGSGYDGYTF. J is TRBJ1-2 and V is TRBV2, with 7 bases lining up with TRBD1. The CDR3 totals 17 residues. V gave up 4 bases and J gave up 6 bases; unmatched junction bases: 17. Per germline, CDR1 SNHLY and CDR2 FYNNEI.

The rearrangement joins TRBV20-1 to TRBJ2-5; 13 nucleotides line up with TRBD2. V was clipped by 3 bases and J by 3 bases; unmatched bases: 7. Germline CDR1 reads DFQATT; CDR2 reads SNEGSKA (reference sequence). The CDR3 is made up of 16 amino acids. CDR3 in DNA: TGCAGTGCTAGTTCCTCCGGGACTAGCGGGGAAGAGACCCAGTACTTC. It encodes CSASSSGTSGEETQYF.

This sequence joins TRBV7-2 and TRBJ2-3, with unresolved D. Germline V gene sequence: CDR1 SGHTA, CDR2 FQGNSA. Between the trimmed V and J ends, which lost 2 bases and 8 bases, there was a span of 8 bases. The CDR3 runs 12 residues. The CDR3 spells CASSLLLFTQYF. The CDR3 coding sequence is TGTGCCAGCAGCTTACTACTTTTTACGCAGTATTTT.

The count of this clone is one. V and J are TRBV5-1 and TRBJ2-1, with D unresolved. The CDR3 is 12 residues long. The germline gives CDR1 SGHRS, CDR2 YFSETQ. V was cut by 4 bases and J by 10 bases, with 12 bases left in between. The DNA for the CDR3 is TGCGCCAGCAGCGAAGGCGTGCGGGAGCAGTTCTTC. This translates into CASSEGVREQFF.